This T cell receptor beta chain was recovered during a study of T cells in Graves' hyperthyroidism and ophthalmopathy. Looked up from germline, CDR1 is LNHDA and CDR2 is SQIVND (reference sequence). The CDR3 loop spans 12 amino acids. Trimming took 6 bases from V and 3 from J, leaving 8 bases between them. Clinicians diagnosed patients from clinical symptoms, serum thyroxine and TRAb, thyroid ultrasound and orbital computed tomography. This clonotype was seen ten or more times. The CDR3 regions of TCR beta were amplified from RNA transcripts. HTBI primers were used for first-round RT-PCR of the TCR CDR3. TCRdb used MiXCR to reprocess the multiplex PCR reads, holding one entry per CDR3 protein. The data contain about 400,000 distinct CDR3 sequences, roughly 15% of them singletons.

The sequence came from an older woman with Graves' ophthalmopathy. V gene TRBV19 combines with J gene TRBJ2-5, with a tentative D call TRBD1 (6 bases). Input material: blood. The CDR3 loop reads CASSGQKETQYF. In nucleotides, the CDR3 is TGTGCCAGTAGCGGACAGAAAGAGACCCAGTACTTC.